Each of the 13 T cell receptor beta chains below was sequenced from the same sample in a study of T cells in Graves' hyperthyroidism and ophthalmopathy. Template material for amplifying TCR beta CDR3 regions consisted of RNA transcripts. The TCR CDR3 was amplified in a first-round RT-PCR using the HTBI primer set. TCRdb re-derived calls from the multiplex PCR reads in MiXCR, one entry per CDR3 protein. Among about 260,000 distinct CDR3 sequences listed, about 16% were seen once. The sample consisted of blood. The receptors shown here come from a woman between 18 and 29 years old with Graves' ophthalmopathy.

The sample holds many counts of this clonotype. The genes are TRBV11-3 and TRBJ2-5, with 10 nucleotides matching TRBD2. The CDR3 has 18 residues. Germline loops: CDR1 SGHNT, CDR2 YENEEA. Losses at the gene ends were 4 bases for V and 5 bases for J; bases not matched to a gene: 16. CDR3 in amino acids: CASSSGTSGDLARETQYF. The CDR3 nucleotides are TGTGCCAGCAGCTCAGGCACTAGCGGGGACCTCGCGCGGGAGACCCAGTACTTC.

This clonotype was recorded many times. This chain connects TRBV6-1 to TRBJ2-2; 10 nucleotides line up with TRBD2. Germline trimming cut 6 bases from V and 7 bases from J; bases unmatched to any gene: 14. In germline, CDR1 is MNHNS, CDR2 SASEGT. CDR3 length: 17 residues. This CDR3 reads CASSPYWGSGGLGELFF. In DNA form, the CDR3 reads TGTGCCAGCAGCCCCTACTGGGGTAGCGGGGGGCTCGGGGAGCTGTTTTTT.

There are many counts of this clonotype. An end of the junction differs from the germline gene, which may be a read error. This chain connects TRBV28 to TRBJ1-5, with TRBD1 as a possible D gene (5 bases). Germline lookup yields CDR1 MDHEN and CDR2 SYDVKM. The CDR3 length is 12 residues. CDR3 in amino acids: CASSFGHQTQHF. The CDR3, as DNA: TGTGCCAGCAGTTTCGGACATCAGACCCAGCATTTT.

V usage is TRBV19 and J usage is TRBJ2-2, with 15 bases identical to TRBD2. V lost 3 bases, J lost 5 bases, and 7 bases stayed unmatched. CDR1 is LNHDA, CDR2 SQIVND, per germline (reference sequence). There are 18 residues in the CDR3. Here the CDR3 DNA reads TGTGCCAGTAGTATTTGGACTAGCGGGAGGGCCCGAACCGGGGAGCTGTTTTTT. Amino acids: CASSIWTSGRARTGELFF. Variable domain in full (rest from reference TRBV19 and TRBJ2-2): DGGITQSPKYLFRKEGQNVTLSCEQNLNHDAMYWYRQDPGQGLRLIYYSQIVNDFQKGDIAEGYSVSREKKESFPLTVTSAQKNPTAFYLCASSIWTSGRARTGELFFGEGSRLTVL.

This clonotype has at least ten counts. The V gene is TRBV7-6, the J gene TRBJ2-2; D is ambiguous. The CDR3 sequence is 14 residues long. The V end was cut by 5 bases, the J end by 4 bases, with 11 bases between. CDR1 and CDR2 from the germline V gene are SGHVS and FNYEAQ. The DNA for the CDR3 is TGTGCCAGCAGCCCCTACTCAGGCACCGGGGAGCTGTTTTTT. This codes for CASSPYSGTGELFF.

This clonotype has ten or more counts. J is TRBJ1-1 and V is TRBV6-1; D unclear. V gave up 7 bases and J gave up 4 bases, with 19 bases separating them. The CDR3 length is 15 residues. Germline CDR1 reads MNHNS; CDR2 reads SASEGT. The CDR3 region has the DNA TGTGCCAGCACCCTGAAAGGAGCAGCGGGCACTGAAGCTTTCTTT. Translation: CASTLKGAAGTEAFF.

This clonotype was observed many times. The chain carries TRBV9 and TRBJ2-7, with TRBD2 identical over 11 bases. The length of the CDR3 is 15 residues. J gave up 3 bases and V 4 bases, and 6 bases lay outside the gene matches. The germline V gene has CDR1 SGDLS and CDR2 YYNGEE. This CDR3 is CASSPISGGVYEQYF. The CDR3 DNA reads TGTGCCAGCAGCCCAATTAGCGGGGGGGTCTACGAGCAGTACTTC. The entire variable domain, with the rest obtained from reference TRBV9 and TRBJ2-7, is as follows: DSGVTQTPKHLITATGQRVTLRCSPRSGDLSVYWYQQSLDQGLQFLIQYYNGEERAKGNILERFSAQQFPDLHSELNLSSLELGDSALYFCASSPISGGVYEQYFGPGTRLTVT.

This clonotype was detected ten times or more. The gene calls are TRBV29-1 and TRBJ2-7; 10 positions match TRBD1. The CDR3 extends over 14 amino acids. V lost 7 bases to trimming and J lost 0 bases; unmatched junction nucleotides: 6. Germline V gives CDR1 SQVTM, CDR2 ANQGSEA. This CDR3 is CSAQGQGLSYEQYF. CDR3 bases: TGCAGCGCCCAGGGACAGGGGCTCTCCTACGAGCAGTACTTC.

The genes are TRBV28 and TRBJ1-2, with 9 bases aligning to TRBD1. The CDR3 runs 16 residues. The J segment lost 0 bases and the V segment lost 4 bases, leaving 6 bases of the junction unmatched. CDR1 and CDR2 from the germline V gene are MDHEN and SYDVKM. The CDR3, as DNA: TGTGCCAGCAGTTCTCTCGGGACAGGGACTAACTATGGCTACACCTTC. This gives the protein CASSSLGTGTNYGYTF.

At least ten counts were recorded for this clonotype. The chain carries TRBV3-1 and TRBJ2-7; 11 nucleotides agree with TRBD1. The CDR3 covers 15 residues. J gave up 6 bases and V 4 bases, and 8 bases lay outside the gene matches. Germline-derived CDR1 and CDR2 are LGHDT and YNNKEL (reference sequence). The DNA for the CDR3 is TGTGCCAGCAGCCTCGCCGGGACAGGGGGAGGCGAGCAGTACTTC. Its protein is CASSLAGTGGGEQYF.

The V gene is TRBV13, the J gene TRBJ1-1; no clear D gene. Germline V gives CDR1 PRHDT, CDR2 FYEKMQ (reference sequence). The germline V and J ends were trimmed by 3 bases and 3 bases, with 17 bases remaining between them. This CDR3 spans 16 amino acids. CDR3 amino acids: CASSLYVGSEDTEAFF. The CDR3 bases are TGTGCCAGCAGCTTGTATGTCGGGTCAGAGGACACTGAAGCTTTCTTT. The complete variable domain, with remaining parts taken from reference TRBV13 and TRBJ1-1, reads AAGVIQSPRHLIKEKRETATLKCYPIPRHDTVYWYQQGPGQDPQFLISFYEKMQSDKGSIPDRFSAQQFSDYHSELNMSSLELGDSALYFCASSLYVGSEDTEAFFGQGTRLTVV.

This clonotype was counted many times. The chain has TRBV6-1 and TRBJ1-1, with a possible D match to TRBD1 (6 bases). The CDR3 spans 15 residues. The germline gives CDR1 MNHNS, CDR2 SASEGT. The V end lost 5 bases, the J end lost 2 bases, and 15 bases lay between the germline ends. CDR3 coding DNA: TGTGCCAGCAGTAACTTGAGGGGGAGCAACACTGAAGCTTTCTTT. This gives the protein CASSNLRGSNTEAFF.

This clonotype showed up many times. The V call is TRBV20-1, the J call TRBJ2-2, with D tentatively TRBD1 (6 bases). Germline V gene sequence: CDR1 DFQATT, CDR2 SNEGSKA (reference sequence). The CDR3 is 17 amino acids. V was clipped by 0 bases and J by 5 bases, with 19 bases between them. CDR3: CSARDPYGTHQTGELFF. CDR3 nucleotide sequence: TGCAGTGCTAGAGACCCTTACGGGACACACCAAACCGGGGAGCTGTTTTTT.